The present T cell receptor (beta chain) was sequenced within a study of blood T cell repertoires in COVID-19 (TCRdb year 2020). Background for the entire study: The collaborator samples originated in the United States, Italy and Spain and spanned the acute and convalescent phases of COVID-19. The repertoires were released in a freely available public database meant as a resource for research on the immune response to SARS-CoV-2. Deeply sampled blood TCRbeta repertoires from subjects exposed to, actively infected with, or recovered from COVID-19 were included in the dataset. A de-identified subject ID, COVID-19 status, age in years and sex were almost always included in the sample metadata. The prospective study material was composed of cDNA or gDNA derived from T cells, B-cell-depleted T cells, or PBMCs. Samples came from the ongoing ImmuneRACE study (first 160 participants) plus 1,254 subjects from 6 global collaborators. Where available, HLA class I and class II types were obtained from metadata supplied by the sample provider rather than from assay-based typing.

Overall results and qualifications from the work: The amount of clinical and demographic metadata varied by source and participant and was provided uncurated.

Worth noting for this clone: Its antigen is not yet known. Base qualities are not at hand, and no much larger clone is one base apart.

CDR1 is given as MNHEY and CDR2 as SMNVEV, both from the germline V gene (reference sequence). V sheds 3 bases and J sheds 0 bases, leaving 14 bases between their ends. There are 17 amino acids in the CDR3, from cysteine to phenylalanine inclusive. Left in the record is the CDR3 DNA by itself, 51 bases read in frame from the first base. The immunoSEQ Assay, a bias-controlled multiplex PCR, was used to amplify TCRbeta CDR3 regions from genomic DNA. The paper's processing steps were these. The number of nucleated cells in each sample was estimated from the amplification of reference gene primers within the assay. Sequence reads were collapsed and filtered to measure the absolute abundance of every unique TCRbeta CDR3 rearrangement. For each sample, productive Simpson clonality was calculated by taking the square root of Simpson's diversity index across productive rearrangements. Held by TCRdb, this immuneACCESS table contains in-frame sequences only and omits some clones. Under half of the omission traces to an unresolved V gene where checked; the cause of the rest is unknown. V, J and clone size reflect that table, while D and trimming were determined from the DNA. The sample data list approximately 270,000 clones, and around 84% of these were observed just once. The biggest ten clones account for around 1.7% of the sample.

In the prospective study, participants were roughly 18 to 100 years old, resided in around 25 geographic areas of the United States, and were enrolled through a virtual design. In the prospective study, participants were assigned to cohorts based on the clinical history participants reported in a screening survey and a study questionnaire. Recovered participants in ImmuneRACE Cohort 3 were defined as having two consecutive negative NP/OP PCR tests, clearance from a healthcare professional, or resolution of symptoms. In the prospective study, whole blood, serum and a nasopharyngeal or oropharyngeal swab were collected from each participant by mobile phlebotomists. Prospective study participants could optionally give additional blood draws and questionnaires over an approximately 2-month period. Before DNA extraction, blood samples from the prospective study were shipped at room temperature or frozen.

The clonotype comes from a man aged 35 to 55 who had recovered from COVID-19. The sequenced sample consisted of PBMCs or T cells enriched from blood (not recorded which). The chain is made from TRBV27 and TRBJ2-2, with TRBD1 perhaps the D gene, on 5 matching bases. The CDR3 sequence is CASSFAGATANTGELFF. The sequenced DNA is TGTGCCAGCAGTTTTGCCGGAGCGACAGCGAACACCGGGGAGCTGTTTTTT.